Below, 12 T cell receptor beta chains from the same sample are listed, as sequenced in a study of tumor-infiltrating lymphocytes in localized non-small cell lung cancer. The assay was immunoSEQ multiplex PCR, and TCRdb's table has in-frame clones only and misses some. This table holds thousands of clones, 50% to 70% found once. Sequencing input: uninvolved lung tissue not adjacent to the tumor. The receptors were gathered from a human donor with non-small cell lung cancer.

This chain's CDR3 is CSAEGETANTGELFF. The CDR3 coding sequence is TGCAGCGCTGAGGGAGAAACCGCGAACACCGGGGAGCTGTTTTTT. The chain couples TRBV29-1 to TRBJ2-2; TRBD2 is a possible D gene (5 bases). This CDR3 contains 15 residues. With 7 bases removed from V and 0 bases from J, the gap between germline ends came to 15 bases. Germline loops: CDR1 SQVTM, CDR2 ANQGSEA.

The chain uses TRBV30 and TRBJ2-5; TRBD2 matches at 13 bases. The V gene end was trimmed by 0 bases and the J gene end by 2 bases; junction bases not matched to a gene: 0. Germline CDR1 is GTSNPN and CDR2 is SVGIG (reference sequence). The CDR3 has 15 residues. CDR3 in DNA: TGTGCCTGGAGTGTACTAGCGGGGGGGCAAGAGACCCAGTACTTC. This gives the protein CAWSVLAGGQETQYF.

J is TRBJ1-3 and V is TRBV5-1; D gene unclear. Per germline, CDR1 SGHRS and CDR2 YFSETQ. Trimming took 5 bases from V and 0 from J, leaving 9 bases between them. The CDR3 totals 14 residues. Here the CDR3 DNA reads TGCGCCAGCAGTACGGGGAGCTCTGGAAACACCATATATTTT. Its translation: CASSTGSSGNTIYF.

This chain uses TRBV6-5 with TRBJ2-1, with D hard to call. The CDR3 consists of 13 residues. In germline, CDR1 is MNHEY, CDR2 SVGAGI. V lost 5 bases and J 14 bases, leaving 19 bases between the germline ends. CDR3 region: CASSAKTVTREFF. The CDR3 DNA reads TGTGCCAGCAGTGCGAAAACGGTCACGCGAGAGTTCTTC.

This clone is deemed medium-sized. The V call is TRBV5-1, the J call TRBJ2-2; 7 bases fit TRBD1. The V segment lost 7 bases and the J segment 3 bases; nucleotides outside the gene matches: 9. Germline loops: CDR1 SGHRS, CDR2 YFSETQ. The CDR3 is made up of 15 amino acids. The CDR3 is CASRNPTGDTGELFF. In DNA, the CDR3 is TGCGCCAGCCGAAATCCCACAGGGGACACCGGGGAGCTGTTTTTT.

The chain is built from TRBV29-1 and TRBJ1-1; D may be TRBD1 (5 bases). Germline assignment: CDR1 SQVTM and CDR2 ANQGSEA. This CDR3 contains 13 residues. Trimming stripped 4 bases from V and 5 bases from J, with 14 bases between. The DNA of the CDR3 is TGCAGCGTTGCCAAGGCGGAGGGGACTGAAGCTTTCTTT. Its translation: CSVAKAEGTEAFF.

The V and J genes are TRBV7-2 and TRBJ1-2; no definite D call. V was pared by 0 bases and J by 4 bases, with 21 bases between. The germline V gene encodes CDR1 SGHTA and CDR2 FQGNSA. This CDR3 spans 18 amino acids. The CDR3 is CASSLASLSAVGGYGYTF. CDR3 bases: TGTGCCAGCAGCTTAGCCAGCCTCTCCGCGGTTGGAGGCTATGGCTACACCTTC.

The rearrangement joins TRBV5-1 to TRBJ1-1; TRBD1 is a possible D gene (5 bases). The CDR3 runs 14 residues. V lost 7 bases to trimming and J lost 6 bases, with 19 bases between them. Germline V gene sequence: CDR1 SGHRS, CDR2 YFSETQ. CDR3 DNA: TGCGCCAGCTTCCCCGGGACCTCTTGGGCTGAAGCTTTCTTT. This codes for CASFPGTSWAEAFF. The variable domain in full, completed from reference TRBV5-1 and TRBJ1-1, reads KAGVTQTPRYLIKTRGQQVTLSCSPISGHRSVSWYQQTPGQGLQFLFEYFSETQRNKGNFPGRFSGRQFSNSRSEMNVSTLELGDSALYLCASFPGTSWAEAFFGQGTRLTVV.

This chain connects TRBV19 to TRBJ2-5; TRBD1 might be the D (5 bases). The germline V gene encodes CDR1 LNHDA and CDR2 SQIVND (reference sequence). V was cut by 5 bases and J by 5 bases, with 21 bases left in between. The CDR3 contains 16 residues. The CDR3 is CASSGLTVGELETQYF. The CDR3 DNA follows: TGTGCCAGTAGTGGCCTGACAGTTGGGGAATTGGAGACCCAGTACTTC.

The table lists this clone with a few counts. The genes are TRBV12-5 and TRBJ2-7, with D unclear. V lost 0 bases to trimming and J lost 1 base, with 13 bases between them. In germline, CDR1 is LGHNT, CDR2 FRNRAP. The CDR3 runs to 16 residues. The CDR3, as DNA: TGTGCTAGTGGTTTGGTACCAATGGTCAGTTCCTACGAGCAGTACTTC. This gives the protein CASGLVPMVSSYEQYF.

This chain joins TRBV6-6 and TRBJ1-2; 8 nucleotides align to TRBD1. The CDR3 is 13 residues long. Germline V CDR1 and CDR2: MNHNY, SVGAGI (reference sequence). Trimming took 4 bases from V and 5 from J; bases not matched to a gene: 3. The CDR3 loop reads CASSSDRGYGYTF. Here the CDR3 DNA reads TGTGCCAGCAGTTCCGACAGGGGTTATGGCTACACCTTC.

The chain employs TRBV9 and TRBJ2-2, with D possibly being TRBD1 (6 bases). The length of the CDR3 is 15 residues. Trimming pared 3 bases from V and 0 bases from J, leaving 9 bases between. CDR1 SGDLS and CDR2 YYNGEE come from the germline V gene. CDR3 residues: CASSGGTTNTGELFF. In nucleotides, the CDR3 is TGTGCCAGCAGCGGGGGGACAACGAACACCGGGGAGCTGTTTTTT.